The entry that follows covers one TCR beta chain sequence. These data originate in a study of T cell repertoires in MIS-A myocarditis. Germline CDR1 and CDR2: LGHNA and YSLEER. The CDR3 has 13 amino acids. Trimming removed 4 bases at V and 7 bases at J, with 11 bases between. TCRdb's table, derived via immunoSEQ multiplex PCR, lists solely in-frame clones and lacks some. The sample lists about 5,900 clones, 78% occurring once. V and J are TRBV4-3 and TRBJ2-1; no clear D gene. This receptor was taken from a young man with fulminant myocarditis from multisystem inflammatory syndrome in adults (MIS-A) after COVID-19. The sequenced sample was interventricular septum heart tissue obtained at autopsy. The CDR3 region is CASSPERWNEQFF. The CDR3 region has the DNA TGCGCCAGCAGCCCCGAACGTTGGAATGAGCAGTTCTTC.